This TCR beta chain emerged from a study of cytomegalovirus exposure and HLA in healthy donors. The PCR was carried out with 60 Vbeta primers and 13 Jbeta primers. Data came from immunoSEQ multiplex PCR; TCRdb stores just in-frame clones and leaves some out. Here the sample spans some 150,000 clones, around 80% being singletons. This CDR3 contains 13 residues. This chain links TRBV21-1 with TRBJ2-5; TRBD2, as called in the table, went unchecked against the DNA. TRBV21-1 is deemed a pseudogene. This TCR was recovered from a female donor in good health and CMV-seropositive. The source material was PBMCs. CDR3 in amino acids: CASRRLAGETQYF. The DNA of the CDR3 is TGTGCCAGCAGGCGACTAGCTGGGGAGACCCAGTACTTC.